These 15 T cell receptor beta chains were sequenced from one sample in a study of blood T cell repertoires in COVID-19. Data came from immunoSEQ multiplex PCR; TCRdb stores just in-frame clones and leaves some out. The table has about 48,000 clones, just over 85% seen once. The sample comprised peripheral blood. All receptors derive from a woman of 80 years or more with COVID-19, enrolled during active disease.

The chain links TRBV12-3 or TRBV12-4 to TRBJ1-5; D is undetermined. CDR3 size: 13 residues. V lost 6 bases and J 7 bases, leaving 13 bases between the germline ends. The CDR3 reads CASSLGVDQPQHF. CDR3 sequence (DNA): TGTGCCAGCAGCCTCGGGGTGGACCAGCCCCAGCATTTT.

The rearrangement joins TRBV7-6 to TRBJ2-3, with 16 bases lining up with TRBD2. CDR3 length equals 18 residues. V gave up 1 base and J gave up 2 bases; unmatched junction bases: 3. Germline V gene data show CDR1 as SGHVS and CDR2 as FNYEAQ. The chain's CDR3 is CASSLVGLAGGATDTQYF. The DNA for the CDR3 is TGTGCCAGCAGCTTAGTGGGACTAGCGGGGGGGGCCACAGATACGCAGTATTTT.

This chain uses TRBV12-3 or TRBV12-4 with TRBJ2-7; tentatively, D is TRBD1 (6 bases). This CDR3 has 12 amino acids. Trimming took off 6 bases at V and 6 bases at J, with 12 bases between the two ends. CDR3 residues: CASRSVGGEQYF. The DNA of the CDR3 is TGTGCCAGCAGGTCTGTAGGGGGCGAGCAGTACTTC.

The V and J genes are TRBV6-5 and TRBJ1-5, with 9 nucleotides matching TRBD1. V shed 7 bases, J shed 1 base, and the junction held 5 bases outside the gene matches. The length of the CDR3 is 15 residues. Germline CDR1 and CDR2: MNHEY and SVGAGI. CDR3 DNA sequence: TGTGCCAGCATGACGGACAGGGGAAGCAATCAGCCCCAGCATTTT. Translation gives CASMTDRGSNQPQHF.

This chain uses TRBV7-9 with TRBJ2-7; 8 nucleotides agree with TRBD2. Losses at the gene ends were 6 bases for V and 7 bases for J; bases not matched to a gene: 17. This CDR3 region has 16 residues. Germline CDR1 SEHNR, CDR2 FQNEAQ (reference sequence). CDR3 loop: CASSLFGSGSLGEQYF. CDR3 coding DNA: TGTGCCAGCAGTCTCTTTGGAAGCGGGAGCCTGGGGGAGCAGTACTTC.

The chain has TRBV24-1 and TRBJ2-1, with TRBD1 matching over 9 bases. V lost 6 bases to trimming and J lost 8 bases; unmatched junction nucleotides: 10. The CDR3 is 15 residues long. The V gene's germline CDR1 is KGHDR and CDR2 SFDVKD. The CDR3 nucleotides are TGTGCCACCAGTCCGAGGACAGGGGTATTAGATGAGCAGTTCTTC. Translation: CATSPRTGVLDEQFF.

The chain uses TRBV30 and TRBJ1-2; possibly TRBD1 for D (5 bases). Deletions cut 8 bases from V and 2 bases from J, with 21 bases between. This CDR3 region has 15 residues. Germline lookup yields CDR1 GTSNPN and CDR2 SVGIG (reference sequence). The CDR3 nucleotides are TGTGCCCGGTCAGCGGGGAGCGGGGCCAACTATGGCTACACCTTC. Protein sequence: CARSAGSGANYGYTF.

This chain connects TRBV29-1 to TRBJ1-2, with 8 bases that match TRBD1. Germline CDR1 and CDR2: SQVTM and ANQGSEA. With V trimmed by 6 bases and J by 4 bases, 4 bases remained unmatched. This CDR3 has 12 residues. CDR3 sequence: CSVKGTGYGYTF. The CDR3, as DNA: TGCAGCGTCAAGGGGACAGGCTATGGCTACACCTTC.

With respect to this clone: The CDR3 ends on some other residue instead of the conserved phenylalanine or tryptophan, so this is likely a read error. The DNA is left out, because the CDR3 cannot be placed on it with certainty; the CDR3 is given as TCRdb lists it. J is TRBJ2-3 and V is TRBV18; the table's D gene call, TRBD1, was not cross checked with the DNA. The CDR3 comprises 13 residues, both ends counted. CDR1 KGHSH and CDR2 LQKENI come from the germline V gene. The CDR3 reads CASSPPARDRLLS.

The chain joins TRBV10-3 to TRBJ1-2; D is perhaps TRBD1 (6 bases). This CDR3 comprises 15 residues. The germline V gene has CDR1 ENHRY and CDR2 SYGVKD. V was cut by 2 bases and J by 4 bases, with 14 bases left in between. Here the CDR3 DNA reads TGTGCCATCAGTGAGCAGGGGCGCGGAGGCTATGGCTACACCTTC. It yields the protein CAISEQGRGGYGYTF.

The V and J genes are TRBV11-2 and TRBJ1-2; D might be TRBD1 (6 bases). V shed 1 base and J shed 5 bases, with 11 bases lying between them. This CDR3 has 14 residues. Germline assignment: CDR1 SGHAT and CDR2 FQNNGV. The chain's CDR3 is CASSLGGQPYGYTF. CDR3 sequence (DNA): TGTGCCAGCAGCTTAGGCGGACAGCCATATGGCTACACCTTC.

V is TRBV2 and J is TRBJ1-4; tentative D call: TRBD1 (6 bases). Germline V gene lookup returns CDR1 SNHLY and CDR2 FYNNEI. V was shortened by 2 bases and J by 3 bases, with 10 bases between the two germline ends. This CDR3 spans 15 amino acids. The CDR3 here is CASSENRVPNEKLFF. CDR3 coding DNA: TGTGCCAGCAGTGAAAACAGGGTCCCTAATGAAAAACTGTTTTTT.

The rearrangement joins TRBV19 to TRBJ2-2, with TRBD2 matching over 7 bases. The CDR3 has 13 amino acids. The V and J ends lost 6 bases and 5 bases, in that order; junction bases with no gene match: 3. The V gene's germline CDR1 is LNHDA and CDR2 SQIVND (reference sequence). The CDR3 spells CASRPGGTGELFF. CDR3 DNA: TGTGCCAGTAGACCCGGGGGGACCGGGGAGCTGTTTTTT.

This clone was detected once. V is TRBV9 and J is TRBJ1-6; D possibly corresponds to TRBD1 (5 bases). The CDR3 is made up of 19 amino acids. V dropped 4 bases and J dropped 0 bases, with 20 bases sitting between them. The germline V gene encodes CDR1 SGDLS and CDR2 YYNGEE. CDR3 in amino acids: CASSLTGGAAISYNSPLHF. CDR3 nucleotide sequence: TGTGCCAGCAGCCTAACGGGTGGGGCGGCCATCTCCTATAATTCACCCCTCCACTTT.

The J gene is TRBJ2-7, the V gene TRBV5-6; D is possibly TRBD1 (6 bases). The CDR3 totals 14 residues. The germline V gene encodes CDR1 SGHDT and CDR2 YYEEEE. V was shortened by 4 bases and J by 6 bases, with 17 bases between the two germline ends. The CDR3 loop is CASSPPGHLVEQYF. The CDR3 DNA follows: TGTGCCAGCAGCCCACCGGGACACCTTGTCGAGCAGTACTTC.